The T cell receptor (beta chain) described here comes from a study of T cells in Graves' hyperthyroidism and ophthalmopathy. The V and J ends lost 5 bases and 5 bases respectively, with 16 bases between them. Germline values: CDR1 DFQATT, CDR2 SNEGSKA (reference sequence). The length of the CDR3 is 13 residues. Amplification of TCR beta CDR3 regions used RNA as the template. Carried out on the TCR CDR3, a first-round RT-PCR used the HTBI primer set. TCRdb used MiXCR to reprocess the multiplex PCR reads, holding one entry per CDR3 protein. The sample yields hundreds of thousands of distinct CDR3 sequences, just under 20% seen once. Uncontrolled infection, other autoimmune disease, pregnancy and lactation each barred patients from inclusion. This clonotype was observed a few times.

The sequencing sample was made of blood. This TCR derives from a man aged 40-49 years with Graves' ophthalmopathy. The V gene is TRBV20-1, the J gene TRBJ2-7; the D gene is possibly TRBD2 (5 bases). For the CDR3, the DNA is TGCAGTGCTTCTACTAGAATCAAGAACGAGCAGTACTTC. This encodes CSASTRIKNEQYF.